This TCR beta chain was recorded in a study of shared clonotypes between healthy human individuals. Study information: A couple of women and a few men aged 18 to 49 made up the donors. Study-wide findings and caveats: Researchers found naive subsets generally carried larger estimated richness than memory subsets.

Clones were sequenced by immunoSEQ multiplex PCR, and TCRdb holds only the in-frame ones, with some missing. This table holds a few million clones, roughly nine tenths found once. A remark on this clone: What it binds is not known.

The origin of this receptor is a man aged 18 to 30 in good health. Sequenced sample: naive CD4+ T cells sorted from blood. Indicated subset: CD45RA+ positively selected.

The chain's CDR3 is CASTSGGTVVYGEQFF. CDR3 DNA sequence: TGTGCCAGCACCTCAGGGGGGACAGTGGTTTACGGTGAGCAGTTCTTC. This chain joins TRBV5-4 and TRBJ2-1; tentatively, D is TRBD1 (7 bases). V was cut by 6 bases and J by 9 bases, with 25 bases left in between. The CDR3 is 16 residues long. The V gene's germline CDR1 is SGHNT and CDR2 YYREEE (reference sequence).